What follows are 2 T cell receptor beta chains derived from one specimen sequenced in a study of T cells in Graves' hyperthyroidism and ophthalmopathy (dated by TCRdb to between 2017 and 2020). The library was made by multiplex PCR. Sequencer: Illumina HiSeq 2000. Amplification of TCR beta CDR3 regions was carried out from RNA transcripts. The TCR CDR3 was subjected to a first round of RT-PCR using the HTBI primer set and the Qiagen OneStep RT-PCR kit. TCRdb trimmed the raw reads at Q25, called clones with MiXCR and kept productive beta chains. Duplicate CDR3 protein sequences are folded into a single record with the most common DNA and genes. The sample includes roughly 570,000 distinct CDR3 sequences, with around 45% observed a single time. The ten largest clones take up about 7.8% of the sample. Sequencing was done on a sample of peripheral blood or thyroid tissue (not recorded which). Receptors originate from a woman aged 18-29 years with Graves' hyperthyroidism.

In its sample, this clonotype was seen once. This may come from a read error, since a much larger clone is one base off. The rearrangement joins TRBV7-9 to TRBJ2-5; D remains unclear. CDR3 length: 13 amino acids. Germline lookup yields CDR1 SEHNR and CDR2 FQNEAQ (reference sequence). V dropped 8 bases and J dropped 2 bases, with 12 bases sitting between them. For the CDR3, the DNA is TGTGCCAGCTCTCACTACGGGCAAGAGACCCAGTACTTC. Protein sequence: CASSHYGQETQYF.

This clonotype was recorded a few times. This chain links TRBV10-2 with TRBJ2-3; D tentatively fits TRBD1 or TRBD2 (5 bases each). V gave up 7 bases and J gave up 2 bases, with 10 bases separating them. This CDR3 region has 13 residues. From germline, CDR1 is WSHSY and CDR2 SAAADI. The chain's CDR3 is CASTGRYTDTQYF. The DNA for the CDR3 is TGCGCCAGCACGGGACGGTACACAGATACGCAGTATTTT.